This is a list of T cell receptor beta chains from one sample in a study of cytomegalovirus exposure and HLA in healthy donors. Sequenced by immunoSEQ multiplex PCR; TCRdb stores in-frame clones only, minus some. The sample includes 150,000 to 200,000 clones, about 85% of them seen just once. What was sequenced was PBMCs. The receptor set was obtained from a man between 50 and 59 years old in good health and CMV-seropositive. Both conserved end residues are part of each CDR3. The order of the fields is V gene, CDR3 length, clone size, D gene, J gene, CDR3 protein, CDR3 DNA. The D gene is left open where the match is weak. Not all rows give a size; the values are once, few, many and, for expanded clones, a class.

V gene: TRBV9; CDR3 length: 15; clone size: NA; D gene: NA; J gene: TRBJ1-1; CDR3 protein: CASSETGRMNTEAFF; CDR3 DNA: TGTGCCAGCAGCGAGACAGGCCGGATGAACACTGAAGCTTTCTTT
V gene: TRBV6-4; CDR3 length: 15; clone size: NA; D gene: TRBD2; J gene: TRBJ2-3; CDR3 protein: CASSVLAGGTDTQYF; CDR3 DNA: TGTGCCAGCAGTGTGCTAGCGGGGGGTACAGATACGCAGTATTTT
V gene: TRBV6-6; CDR3 length: 15; clone size: once; D gene: NA; J gene: TRBJ1-4; CDR3 protein: CASSSQGATNEKLFF; CDR3 DNA: TGTGCCAGCAGTTCTCAGGGTGCAACTAATGAAAAACTGTTTTTT
V gene: TRBV25-1; CDR3 length: 16; clone size: NA; D gene: TRBD1; J gene: TRBJ1-4; CDR3 protein: CASTLPAGQGNEKLFF; CDR3 DNA: TGTGCCAGCACCCTACCGGCGGGACAGGGGAATGAAAAACTGTTTTTT
V gene: TRBV27; CDR3 length: 13; clone size: NA; D gene: NA; J gene: TRBJ2-2; CDR3 protein: CASSLGRGVRLFF; CDR3 DNA: TGTGCCAGCAGTTTGGGCAGGGGGGTTAGGCTGTTTTTT
V gene: TRBV2; CDR3 length: 15; clone size: NA; D gene: TRBD1; J gene: TRBJ1-1; CDR3 protein: CASSGAGGPNTEAFF; CDR3 DNA: TGTGCCAGCAGTGGAGCAGGGGGCCCGAACACTGAAGCTTTCTTT
V gene: TRBV30; CDR3 length: 16; clone size: NA; D gene: NA; J gene: TRBJ2-6; CDR3 protein: CARVDSPSSGANVLTF; CDR3 DNA: TGTGCCCGGGTGGACAGCCCTTCCTCTGGGGCCAACGTCCTGACTTTC
V gene: TRBV11-2; CDR3 length: 12; clone size: NA; D gene: NA; J gene: TRBJ1-4; CDR3 protein: CASSSVRTELFF; CDR3 DNA: TGTGCCAGCAGTTCCGTAAGGACTGAACTGTTTTTT
V gene: TRBV28; CDR3 length: 14; clone size: NA; D gene: NA; J gene: TRBJ1-2; CDR3 protein: CASSSLTGNYGYTF; CDR3 DNA: TGTGCCAGCAGTTCTCTAACAGGGAACTATGGCTACACCTTC
V gene: TRBV14; CDR3 length: 16; clone size: NA; D gene: TRBD1; J gene: TRBJ2-1; CDR3 protein: CASSQDLGQGNNEQFF; CDR3 DNA: TGTGCCAGCAGCCAAGATCTGGGACAGGGGAACAATGAGCAGTTCTTC
V gene: TRBV7-3; CDR3 length: 12; clone size: NA; D gene: NA; J gene: TRBJ2-1; CDR3 protein: CASSLTGDEQFF; CDR3 DNA: TGTGCCAGCAGCTTAACCGGGGATGAGCAGTTCTTC
V gene: TRBV28; CDR3 length: 12; clone size: few; D gene: NA; J gene: TRBJ2-5; CDR3 protein: CASSAVVETQYF; CDR3 DNA: TGTGCCAGCAGTGCAGTGGTAGAGACCCAGTACTTC
V gene: TRBV19; CDR3 length: 13; clone size: NA; D gene: NA; J gene: TRBJ1-4; CDR3 protein: CASSIQRSEKLFF; CDR3 DNA: TGTGCCAGTAGTATTCAGCGTTCTGAAAAACTGTTTTTT
V gene: TRBV28; CDR3 length: 15; clone size: NA; D gene: TRBD1; J gene: TRBJ1-5; CDR3 protein: CASTWTGDSNQPQHF; CDR3 DNA: TGTGCCAGCACCTGGACAGGGGATAGCAATCAGCCCCAGCATTTT
V gene: TRBV2; CDR3 length: 14; clone size: NA; D gene: NA; J gene: TRBJ1-3; CDR3 protein: CASLPDTSGNTIYF; CDR3 DNA: TGTGCCAGCCTTCCGGACACCTCTGGAAACACCATATATTTT
V gene: TRBV5-1; CDR3 length: 16; clone size: NA; D gene: TRBD1; J gene: TRBJ1-3; CDR3 protein: CASSIGQALSGNTIYF; CDR3 DNA: TGCGCCAGCAGCATCGGACAGGCCCTATCTGGAAACACCATATATTTT
V gene: TRBV27; CDR3 length: 11; clone size: NA; D gene: NA; J gene: TRBJ2-5; CDR3 protein: CASSPGGTQYF; CDR3 DNA: TGTGCCAGCAGCCCAGGAGGGACCCAGTACTTC
V gene: TRBV28; CDR3 length: 16; clone size: NA; D gene: TRBD2; J gene: TRBJ2-2; CDR3 protein: CATLGTSGRRTGELFF; CDR3 DNA: TGTGCCACCCTCGGGACTAGCGGGAGGAGAACCGGGGAGCTGTTTTTT
V gene: TRBV5-1; CDR3 length: 14; clone size: NA; D gene: TRBD2; J gene: TRBJ2-3; CDR3 protein: CASSLVSGGDTQYF; CDR3 DNA: TGCGCCAGCAGCTTGGTTAGCGGGGGGGATACGCAGTATTTT
V gene: TRBV29-1; CDR3 length: 14; clone size: NA; D gene: TRBD1; J gene: TRBJ1-2; CDR3 protein: CSVEGPGGNYGYTF; CDR3 DNA: TGCAGCGTTGAAGGTCCAGGGGGCAACTATGGCTACACCTTC